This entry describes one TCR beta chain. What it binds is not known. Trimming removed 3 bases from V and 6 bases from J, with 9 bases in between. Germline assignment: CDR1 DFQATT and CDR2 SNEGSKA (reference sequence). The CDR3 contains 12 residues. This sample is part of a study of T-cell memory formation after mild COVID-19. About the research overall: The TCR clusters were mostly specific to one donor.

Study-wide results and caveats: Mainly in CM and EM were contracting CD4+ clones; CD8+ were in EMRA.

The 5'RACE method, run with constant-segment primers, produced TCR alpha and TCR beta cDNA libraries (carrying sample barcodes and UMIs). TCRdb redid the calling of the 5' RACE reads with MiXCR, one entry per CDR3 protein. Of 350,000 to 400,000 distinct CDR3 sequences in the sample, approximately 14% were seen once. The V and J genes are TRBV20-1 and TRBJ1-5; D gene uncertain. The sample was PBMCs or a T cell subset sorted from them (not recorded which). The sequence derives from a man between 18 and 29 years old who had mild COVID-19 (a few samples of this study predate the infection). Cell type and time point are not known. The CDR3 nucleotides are TGCAGTGCTAGGTGGGGAGGTCAGCCCCAGCATTTT. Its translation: CSARWGGQPQHF.